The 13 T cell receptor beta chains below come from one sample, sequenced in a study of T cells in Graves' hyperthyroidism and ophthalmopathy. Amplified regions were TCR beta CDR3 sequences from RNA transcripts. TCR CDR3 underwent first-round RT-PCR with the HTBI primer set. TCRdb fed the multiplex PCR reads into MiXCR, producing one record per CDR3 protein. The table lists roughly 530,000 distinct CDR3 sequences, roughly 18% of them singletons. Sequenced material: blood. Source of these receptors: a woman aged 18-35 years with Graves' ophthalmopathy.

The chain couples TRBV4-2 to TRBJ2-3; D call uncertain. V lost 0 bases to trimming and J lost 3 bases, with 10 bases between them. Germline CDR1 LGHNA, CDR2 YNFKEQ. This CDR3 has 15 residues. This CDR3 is CASSQDNEATDTQYF. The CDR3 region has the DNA TGTGCCAGCAGCCAAGATAACGAGGCTACAGATACGCAGTATTTT.

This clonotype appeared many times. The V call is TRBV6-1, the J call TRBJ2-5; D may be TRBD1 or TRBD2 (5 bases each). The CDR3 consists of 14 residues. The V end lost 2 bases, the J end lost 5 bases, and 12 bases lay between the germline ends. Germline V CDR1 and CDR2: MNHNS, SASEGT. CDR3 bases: TGTGCCAGCAGTGAACCCCGGGGCGGGGAGACCCAGTACTTC. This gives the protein CASSEPRGGETQYF.

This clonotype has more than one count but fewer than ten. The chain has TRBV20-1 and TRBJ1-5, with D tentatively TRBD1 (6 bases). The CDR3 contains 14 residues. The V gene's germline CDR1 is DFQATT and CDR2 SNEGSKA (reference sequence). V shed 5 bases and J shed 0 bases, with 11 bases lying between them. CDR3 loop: CSAPRTVSNQPQHF. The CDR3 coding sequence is TGCAGTGCTCCTCGGACAGTTAGCAATCAGCCCCAGCATTTT.

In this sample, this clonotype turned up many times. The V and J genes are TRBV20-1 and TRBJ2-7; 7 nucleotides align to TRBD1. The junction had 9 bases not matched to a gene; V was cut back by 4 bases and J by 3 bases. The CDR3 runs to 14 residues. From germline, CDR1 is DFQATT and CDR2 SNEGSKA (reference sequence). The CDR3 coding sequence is TGCAGTGCTAAACCCCGGGACAGCCTCTACGAGCAGTACTTC. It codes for CSAKPRDSLYEQYF.

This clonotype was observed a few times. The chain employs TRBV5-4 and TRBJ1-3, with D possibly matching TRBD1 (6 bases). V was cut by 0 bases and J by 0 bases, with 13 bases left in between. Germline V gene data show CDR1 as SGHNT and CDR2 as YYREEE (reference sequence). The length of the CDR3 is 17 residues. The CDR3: CASSLEPGASSGNTIYF. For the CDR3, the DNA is TGTGCCAGCAGCTTGGAGCCAGGGGCGAGCTCTGGAAACACCATATATTTT.

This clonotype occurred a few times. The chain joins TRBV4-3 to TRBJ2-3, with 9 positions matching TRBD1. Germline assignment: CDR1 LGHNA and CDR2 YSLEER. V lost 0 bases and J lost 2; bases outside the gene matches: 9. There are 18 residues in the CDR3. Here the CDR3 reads CASSQDYIGQGTTDTQYF. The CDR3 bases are TGCGCCAGCAGCCAAGATTATATAGGACAGGGGACCACAGATACGCAGTATTTT.

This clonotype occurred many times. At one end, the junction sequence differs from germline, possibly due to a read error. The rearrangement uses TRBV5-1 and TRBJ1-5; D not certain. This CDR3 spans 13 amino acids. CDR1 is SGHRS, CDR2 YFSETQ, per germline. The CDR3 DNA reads TGTGCCAGCAGTTTGGATGGCAATCAGCCCCAGCATTTT. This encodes CASSLDGNQPQHF.

The CDR3 region has the DNA TGCAGTGCTAGTGCGTCTAGGGGCGCCTACGAGCAGTACTTC. It encodes CSASASRGAYEQYF. The gene calls are TRBV20-1 and TRBJ2-7, with D possibly matching TRBD1 (5 bases). Germline-derived CDR1 and CDR2 are DFQATT and SNEGSKA (reference sequence). CDR3 size: 14 residues. The V gene lost 3 bases and the J gene lost 2 bases, with 14 bases spanning the gap.

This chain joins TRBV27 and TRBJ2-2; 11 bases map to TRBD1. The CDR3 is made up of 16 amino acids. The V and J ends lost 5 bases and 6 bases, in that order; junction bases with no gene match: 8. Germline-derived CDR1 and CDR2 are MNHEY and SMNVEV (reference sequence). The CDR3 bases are TGTGCCAGCAGTCCACTCGGACAGGGGGCTCCCGGGGAGCTGTTTTTT. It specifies CASSPLGQGAPGELFF.

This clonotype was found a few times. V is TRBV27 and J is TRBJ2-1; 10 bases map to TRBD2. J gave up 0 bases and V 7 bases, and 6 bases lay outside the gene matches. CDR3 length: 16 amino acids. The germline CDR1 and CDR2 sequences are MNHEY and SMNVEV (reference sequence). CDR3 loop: CASTWSGGASYNEQFF. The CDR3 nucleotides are TGTGCCAGCACCTGGAGCGGGGGGGCCTCCTACAATGAGCAGTTCTTC.

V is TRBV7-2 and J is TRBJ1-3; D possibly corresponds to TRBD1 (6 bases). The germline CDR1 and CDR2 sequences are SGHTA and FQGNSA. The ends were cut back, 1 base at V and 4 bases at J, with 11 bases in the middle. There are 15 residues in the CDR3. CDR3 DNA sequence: TGTGCCAGCAGCTTAGGCCCGGGACACGGAAACACCATATATTTT. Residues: CASSLGPGHGNTIYF.

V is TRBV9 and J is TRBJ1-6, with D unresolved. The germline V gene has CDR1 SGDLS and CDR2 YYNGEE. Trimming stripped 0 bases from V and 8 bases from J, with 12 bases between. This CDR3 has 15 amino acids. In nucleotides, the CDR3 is TGTGCCAGCAGCGTAGAGTGGGGTGGAGATTCACCCCTCCACTTT. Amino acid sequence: CASSVEWGGDSPLHF.

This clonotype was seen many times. This CDR3 reads CSASSPGDYGYTF. The DNA for the CDR3 is TGCAGTGCTAGCTCGCCAGGGGACTATGGCTACACCTTC. The chain has TRBV20-1 and TRBJ1-2; D possibly corresponds to TRBD1 (6 bases). Germline V gene sequence: CDR1 DFQATT, CDR2 SNEGSKA (reference sequence). The V and J ends lost 3 bases and 3 bases respectively, with 11 bases between them. The CDR3 has 13 residues.